This TCR beta chain was recorded in a study of vaccination and CD4 T cells after COVID-19. Findings and caveats of the study: It was found that, in convalescent patients, 304 of 307 vaccine-specific clones were spike mono-reactive.

An Oncomine TCR Beta short-read assay was used to sequence the DNA from cultured CD4+ T cells. MiXCR, applied by TCRdb to the PCR reads, yields one record per CDR3 protein. The sample includes nearly 15,000 distinct CDR3 sequences, 78% of them seen just once. For this clonotype: The antigen is not known.

As for treatment: approximately 10-day PBMC culture with coronavirus spike peptide pools or control peptides (ViraFEST assay). Per well, fewer than 2.5 million PBMCs were cultured in the presence of about 10 IU/ml IL-2 and around 11 ug/ml peptide pools. Once cultured roughly 10 days, CD4+ T cells underwent isolation by negative selection. The CDR3 is 13 residues long. The V and J ends lost 9 bases and 4 bases, in that order; junction bases with no gene match: 6. The germline V gene has CDR1 KGHDR and CDR2 SFDVKD. The sequencing used CD4+ T cells from blood, cultured in vitro, collected after SARS-CoV-2 vaccination. J is TRBJ2-5 and V is TRBV24-1, with 8 bases matching TRBD2. This receptor was taken from a human donor who received a COVID-19 vaccine. The CDR3, as DNA: TGTGCCACCGGAGCGGGGGCAGGAGAGACCCAGTACTTC. This codes for CATGAGAGETQYF.